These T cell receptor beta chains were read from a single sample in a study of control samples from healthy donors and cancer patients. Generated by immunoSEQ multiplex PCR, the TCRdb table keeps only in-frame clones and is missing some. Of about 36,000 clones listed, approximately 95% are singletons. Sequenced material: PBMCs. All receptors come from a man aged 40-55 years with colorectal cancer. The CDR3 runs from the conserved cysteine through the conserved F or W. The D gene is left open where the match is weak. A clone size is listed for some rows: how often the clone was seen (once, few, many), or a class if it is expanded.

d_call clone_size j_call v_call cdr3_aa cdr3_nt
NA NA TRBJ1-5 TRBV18 CASSPPDRRDQPQHF TGTGCCAGCTCACCACCGGACAGAAGGGATCAGCCCCAGCATTTT
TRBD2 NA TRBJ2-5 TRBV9 CASSVPASGGETQYF TGTGCCAGCAGCGTACCGGCTAGCGGGGGGGAGACCCAGTACTTC
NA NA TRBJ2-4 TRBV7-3 CASSTPTGAKNIQYF TGTGCCAGCAGCACACCTACAGGGGCCAAAAACATTCAGTACTTC
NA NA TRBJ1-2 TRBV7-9 CASSPDAWATTNYGYTF TGTGCCAGCAGCCCAGACGCGTGGGCGACTACTAACTATGGCTACACCTTC
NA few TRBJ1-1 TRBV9 CASSGRAMNTEAFF TGTGCCAGCAGCGGCAGGGCAATGAACACTGAAGCTTTCTTT
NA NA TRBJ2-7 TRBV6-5 CALGQLYEQYF TGTGCCTTAGGACAGCTCTACGAGCAGTACTTC
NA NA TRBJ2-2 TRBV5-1 CASTPGGGASTGELFF TGCGCCAGCACCCCGGGTGGTGGGGCGAGCACCGGGGAGCTGTTTTTT
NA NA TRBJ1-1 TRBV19 CASSPRGRETEAFF TGTGCCAGTAGTCCCCGGGGGAGGGAAACTGAAGCTTTCTTT
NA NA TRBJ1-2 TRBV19 CASRSRGRTYGYTF TGTGCCAGTAGATCCCGGGGGCGCACCTATGGCTACACCTTC
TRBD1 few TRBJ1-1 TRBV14 CASSRGQWNTEAFF TGTGCCAGCAGCAGGGGACAGTGGAACACTGAAGCTTTCTTT
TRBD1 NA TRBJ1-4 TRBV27 CASSPIGQGNEKLFF TGTGCCAGCAGTCCGATAGGACAGGGGAATGAAAAACTGTTTTTT
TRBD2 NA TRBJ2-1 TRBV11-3 CASSFGGYNEQFF TGTGCCAGCAGCTTCGGGGGGTACAATGAGCAGTTCTTC
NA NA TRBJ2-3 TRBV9 CASNPRGYTDTQYF TGTGCCAGCAACCCACGGGGTTACACAGATACGCAGTATTTT
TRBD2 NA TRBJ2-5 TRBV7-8 CASSQGPLAAPQETQYF TGTGCCAGCAGCCAAGGCCCCCTAGCGGCACCACAAGAGACCCAGTACTTC
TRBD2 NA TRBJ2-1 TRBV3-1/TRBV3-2 CASSASSGVYNEQFF TGTGCCAGCAGCGCCTCCAGCGGGGTCTACAATGAGCAGTTCTTC
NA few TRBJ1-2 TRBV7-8 CASSFGPDPNYGYTF TGTGCCAGCAGCTTCGGCCCAGACCCTAACTATGGCTACACCTTC
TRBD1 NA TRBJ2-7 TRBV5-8 CASSRSDWTGVHEQYF TGTGCCAGCAGCAGATCCGACTGGACAGGGGTCCACGAGCAGTACTTC
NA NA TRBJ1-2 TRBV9 CASSVAGAAGYYTF TGTGCCAGCAGCGTAGCAGGGGCGGCCGGCTACTACACCTTC
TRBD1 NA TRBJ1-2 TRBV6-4 CASSDRTGGGYTF TGTGCCAGCAGTGATCGGACAGGGGGTGGCTACACCTTC
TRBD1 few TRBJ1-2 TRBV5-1 CASSLDGQGAAAPTF TGCGCCAGCAGCCTAGACGGACAGGGGGCGGCGGCCCCCACCTTC
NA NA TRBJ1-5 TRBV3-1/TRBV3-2 CASSQDREYSNQPQHF TGTGCCAGCAGCCAAGATCGGGAATATAGCAATCAGCCCCAGCATTTT
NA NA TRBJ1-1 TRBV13 CASRLVTANTEAFF TGTGCCAGCAGGCTGGTGACGGCGAACACTGAAGCTTTCTTT
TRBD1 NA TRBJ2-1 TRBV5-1 CASSSGQVDEQFF TGCGCCAGCAGCTCTGGACAGGTCGATGAGCAGTTCTTC
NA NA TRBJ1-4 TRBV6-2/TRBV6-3 CASSHGLTPSQEKLFF TGTGCCAGCAGTCACGGCCTGACACCGTCGCAGGAAAAACTGTTTTTT
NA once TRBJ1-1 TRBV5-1 CASYSQATEAFF TGCGCCAGCTACTCTCAGGCAACTGAAGCTTTCTTT
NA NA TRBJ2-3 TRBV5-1 CASSFRDTNTQYF TGCGCCAGCAGCTTCCGGGACACCAATACGCAGTATTTT
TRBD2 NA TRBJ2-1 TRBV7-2 CASSPQTSGGDNEQFF TGTGCCAGCAGCCCTCAGACTAGCGGGGGGGACAATGAGCAGTTCTTC
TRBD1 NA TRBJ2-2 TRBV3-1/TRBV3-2 CASRTGAGELFF TGTGCCAGCAGAACAGGGGCCGGGGAGCTGTTTTTT